The 17 T cell receptor beta chains reported below all come from one sample, sequenced in a study of T cell responses to AZD1222 COVID-19 vaccine. Assay used: immunoSEQ multiplex PCR; TCRdb lists only in-frame clones, some missing. This sample has 130,000 to 150,000 clones, with around nine tenths found just once. The material sequenced was peripheral blood, taken on day 0 of AZD1222 vaccination. All receptors derive from an adult in good health.

This chain joins TRBV28 and TRBJ1-4; 7 bases agree with TRBD1. Germline lookup yields CDR1 MDHEN and CDR2 SYDVKM. The CDR3 length is 14 residues. The ends lost 6 bases at V and 8 bases at J; junction bases unmatched: 9. The CDR3 protein is CASRPTGSGEKLFF. DNA of the CDR3: TGTGCCAGCAGACCGACAGGGTCCGGGGAAAAACTGTTTTTT.

The chain links TRBV24-1 to TRBJ2-3; tentatively, D is TRBD2 (5 bases). V lost 5 bases and J 7 bases, leaving 12 bases between the germline ends. The CDR3 loop spans 13 amino acids. Germline loops: CDR1 KGHDR, CDR2 SFDVKD. In DNA form, the CDR3 reads TGTGCCACCAGTGGTGCGGGTTGGAATACGCAGTATTTT. The encoded protein is CATSGAGWNTQYF.

The chain recombines TRBV4-3 with TRBJ1-1; TRBD1 might be the D (6 bases). Germline values: CDR1 LGHNA, CDR2 YSLEER. V lost 5 bases to trimming and J lost 11 bases, with 15 bases between them. The CDR3 consists of 12 residues. The CDR3 sequence: CASSSSQGLAFF. CDR3 in DNA: TGCGCCAGCAGCTCGAGCCAGGGGTTGGCTTTCTTT.

The rearrangement uses TRBV7-3 and TRBJ2-2; 9 bases agree with TRBD2. Germline trimming cut 5 bases from V and 1 base from J; bases unmatched to any gene: 14. This CDR3 comprises 19 residues. CDR1 is SGHTA, CDR2 FQGTGA, per germline. The CDR3 region has the DNA TGTGCCAGCAGCCCCCCCTCTTTTAGCGGGAGATGGAACACCGGGGAGCTGTTTTTT. As protein: CASSPPSFSGRWNTGELFF. Combining the CDR3 with reference TRBV7-3 and TRBJ2-2 gives the whole variable domain GAGVSQTPSNKVTEKGKYVELRCDPISGHTALYWYRQSLGQGPEFLIYFQGTGAADDSGLPNDRFFAVRPEGSVSTLKIQRTERGDSAVYLCASSPPSFSGRWNTGELFFGEGSRLTVL.

The V gene is TRBV9, the J gene TRBJ2-3; TRBD2 is a possible D gene (5 bases). V shed 0 bases and J shed 3 bases, with 11 bases lying between them. CDR3 length: 15 residues. From germline, CDR1 is SGDLS and CDR2 YYNGEE. In DNA form, the CDR3 reads TGTGCCAGCAGCGTAGTTCCGGGAAAGACAGATACGCAGTATTTT. It translates to CASSVVPGKTDTQYF.

The V gene is TRBV5-6, the J gene TRBJ1-1; D gene unclear. The germline CDR1 and CDR2 sequences are SGHDT and YYEEEE. V gave up 4 bases and J gave up 0 bases, with 13 bases separating them. The CDR3 covers 15 residues. CDR3 sequence: CASSSPGTMNTEAFF. DNA of the CDR3: TGTGCCAGCAGCAGCCCGGGAACAATGAACACTGAAGCTTTCTTT. The full variable domain, rest sourced from reference TRBV5-6 and TRBJ1-1, is DAGVTQSPTHLIKTRGQQVTLRCSPKSGHDTVSWYQQALGQGPQFIFQYYEEEERQRGNFPDRFSGHQFPNYSSELNVNALLLGDSALYLCASSSPGTMNTEAFFGQGTRLTVV.

The CDR3 bases are TGTGCCAGCAGCTTACTAACCAATGAGCAGTTCTTC. It specifies CASSLLTNEQFF. The V and J genes are TRBV5-6 and TRBJ2-1; D remains unclear. With 2 bases removed from V and 6 bases from J, the gap between germline ends came to 6 bases. Germline-derived CDR1 and CDR2 are SGHDT and YYEEEE. There are 12 residues in the CDR3. Drawing the rest from reference TRBV5-6 and TRBJ2-1, the complete variable domain is DAGVTQSPTHLIKTRGQQVTLRCSPKSGHDTVSWYQQALGQGPQFIFQYYEEEERQRGNFPDRFSGHQFPNYSSELNVNALLLGDSALYLCASSLLTNEQFFGPGTRLTVL.

The gene calls are TRBV7-2 and TRBJ2-2; 8 nucleotides match TRBD2. The CDR3 covers 17 residues. The germline gives CDR1 SGHTA, CDR2 FQGNSA. V dropped 5 bases and J dropped 4; count of bases not matched to a gene: 12. CDR3 in amino acids: CASSRTVTGGGTGELFF. The CDR3 coding sequence is TGTGCCAGCAGCCGGACGGTTACGGGAGGGGGCACCGGGGAGCTGTTTTTT.

The chain uses TRBV15 and TRBJ2-7, with D perhaps TRBD1 (5 bases). Germline values: CDR1 LNHNV, CDR2 YYDKDF (reference sequence). The CDR3 extends over 14 amino acids. With 2 bases removed from V and 6 bases from J, the gap between germline ends came to 14 bases. CDR3 region: CATSRPDREGEQYF. CDR3 nucleotide sequence: TGTGCCACCAGCAGACCCGACAGAGAAGGCGAGCAGTACTTC.

The rearrangement links TRBV28 to TRBJ1-2; D possibly corresponds to TRBD1 (5 bases). The V end lost 4 bases, the J end lost 7 bases, and 7 bases lay between the germline ends. There are 11 residues in the CDR3. Germline V gene data show CDR1 as MDHEN and CDR2 as SYDVKM. CDR3 bases: TGTGCCAGCAGTTATAGGGGTGGCTACACCTTC. Its translation: CASSYRGGYTF.

This clone has just one count. This chain uses TRBV7-8 with TRBJ2-5; tentatively, D is TRBD1 or TRBD2 (6 bases each). The CDR3 extends over 13 amino acids. Germline assignment: CDR1 SGHVS and CDR2 FQNEAQ. With 0 bases removed from V and 5 bases from J, the gap between germline ends came to 7 bases. CDR3 coding DNA: TGTGCCAGCAGCTTAGCAGGGGGGGAGACCCAGTACTTC. Encoded protein: CASSLAGGETQYF.

As to this clone: The conserved phenylalanine or tryptophan normally closing the CDR3 is absent here, so this likely arose from a read error. Because the CDR3's place on the DNA is in doubt, the DNA is left out and the CDR3 is given as listed by TCRdb. The chain links TRBV27 to TRBJ2-3; the table names TRBD2, a call not compared with the DNA. The CDR3 is 8 amino acids long, termini counted. Germline lookup yields CDR1 MNHEY and CDR2 SMNVEV (reference sequence). CDR3 amino acids: CASRAGIG.

This sequence joins TRBV7-6 and TRBJ2-5; TRBD1 matches 7 bases. V lost 1 base to trimming and J lost 4 bases; unmatched junction nucleotides: 3. The CDR3 extends over 14 amino acids. Per germline, CDR1 SGHVS and CDR2 FNYEAQ. The CDR3 loop reads CASSLGQGLETQYF. CDR3 DNA: TGTGCCAGCAGCTTAGGACAGGGTTTAGAGACCCAGTACTTC.

CDR3 region: CASTEPGRYQETQYF. The CDR3 nucleotides are TGTGCCAGCACCGAACCAGGAAGGTACCAAGAGACCCAGTACTTC. The V gene is TRBV27, the J gene TRBJ2-5, with D uncertain. Trimming took 7 bases from V and 0 from J, leaving 15 bases between them. The CDR3 sequence is 15 residues long. Per germline, CDR1 MNHEY and CDR2 SMNVEV (reference sequence).

The V gene is TRBV7-9, the J gene TRBJ2-1; D possibly corresponds to TRBD1 (5 bases). The CDR3 sequence is 16 residues long. CDR1 is SEHNR and CDR2 is FQNEAQ in the germline V gene (reference sequence). Trimming cost V 1 base and J 9 bases, with 19 bases left between them. The CDR3 bases are TGTGCCAGCAGCTTAGACAGGCGACCGGCAAATGGTGAGCAGTTCTTC. This codes for CASSLDRRPANGEQFF. Variable domain in full (rest from reference TRBV7-9 and TRBJ2-1): DTGVSQNPRHKITKRGQNVTFRCDPISEHNRLYWYRQTLGQGPEFLTYFQNEAQLEKSRLLSDRFSAERPKGSFSTLEIQRTEQGDSAMYLCASSLDRRPANGEQFFGPGTRLTVL.

V and J are TRBV13 and TRBJ2-1, with 10 bases that match TRBD2. Germline-derived CDR1 and CDR2 are PRHDT and FYEKMQ (reference sequence). The CDR3 contains 15 residues. J lost 10 bases, V lost 4 bases, and 10 bases had no gene match. In DNA form, the CDR3 reads TGTGCCAGCAGCTGGGGTAGCGGGAGGATAGGAGAGCAGTTCTTC. Protein: CASSWGSGRIGEQFF.

The CDR3 here is CASSHPFAGTGVTGELFF. CDR3 nucleotides: TGTGCCAGCAGCCATCCTTTCGCTGGGACAGGGGTCACCGGGGAGCTGTTTTTT. The genes are TRBV3-1 (or the pseudogene TRBV3-2) and TRBJ2-2, with 10 bases that match TRBD1. The CDR3 has 18 residues. Germline values: CDR1 LGHDT, CDR2 YNNKEL (reference sequence). V lost 3 bases and J lost 4; bases outside the gene matches: 11.